The next 24 T cell receptor beta chains were all read from a single sample in a study of CD8 T cells in ankylosing spondylitis. A single record per CDR3 protein comes from TCRdb applying MiXCR to the 5' RACE reads. The data show hundreds of thousands of distinct CDR3 sequences, more than 20% seen once. Source material: blood, either unsorted or a sorted T cell fraction (not recorded which). The receptors shown here come from a male donor with ankylosing spondylitis or in good health (not recorded which).

This clonotype was detected a few times. V gene TRBV2 combines with J gene TRBJ2-7, with D possibly being TRBD1 (5 bases). This CDR3 contains 13 residues. Deletions cut 5 bases from V and 4 bases from J, with 12 bases between. Looked up from germline, CDR1 is SNHLY and CDR2 is FYNNEI. In DNA, the CDR3 is TGTGCCAGCAGTCCCAGGGTTTTGTACGAGCAGTACTTC. Protein sequence: CASSPRVLYEQYF.

The chain recombines TRBV29-1 with TRBJ2-7; a weak D match, TRBD1 (5 bases). V was shortened by 6 bases and J by 3 bases, with 9 bases between the two germline ends. This CDR3 region has 11 residues. Germline V gives CDR1 SQVTM, CDR2 ANQGSEA. The CDR3 DNA reads as TGCAGCGTGACAGTTGTCTACGAGCAGTACTTC. This gives the protein CSVTVVYEQYF.

The J gene is TRBJ2-5, the V gene TRBV7-9; D ambiguous. With 3 bases removed from V and 2 bases from J, the gap between germline ends came to 10 bases. Germline loops: CDR1 SEHNR, CDR2 FQNEAQ (reference sequence). The CDR3 has 14 amino acids. The DNA for the CDR3 is TGTGCCAGCAGCTTCTCTCTACGGCAAGAGACCCAGTACTTC. It encodes CASSFSLRQETQYF.

The CDR3 sequence: CAISDRGPGTDTQYF. CDR3 DNA: TGTGCCATCAGTGACAGGGGGCCGGGCACAGATACGCAGTATTTT. The chain employs TRBV10-3 and TRBJ2-3; 8 bases match TRBD1. V was pared by 3 bases and J by 1 base, with 3 bases of the junction left unmatched. CDR1 is ENHRY and CDR2 is SYGVKD in the germline V gene. CDR3 length: 15 amino acids.

The CDR3 coding sequence is TGTGCCACCCGGGGACAGGCCAAAAACATTCAGTACTTC. Amino acids: CATRGQAKNIQYF. The chain carries TRBV7-9 and TRBJ2-4, with 7 bases lining up with TRBD1. V dropped 10 bases and J dropped 1; count of bases not matched to a gene: 4. The CDR3 loop spans 13 amino acids. CDR1 and CDR2 from the germline V gene are SEHNR and FQNEAQ (reference sequence).

This clonotype was observed a few times. The chain joins TRBV29-1 to TRBJ2-1; 7 positions match TRBD2. The CDR3 consists of 12 residues. Germline assignment: CDR1 SQVTM and CDR2 ANQGSEA. The junction had 6 bases not matched to a gene; V was cut back by 7 bases and J by 6 bases. The CDR3: CSGGGPSNEQFF. CDR3 sequence (DNA): TGCAGCGGGGGGGGACCCAGCAATGAGCAGTTCTTC.

CDR3 residues: CASSNRDRDLNTEAFF. The CDR3 DNA follows: TGTGCCAGCAGCAACCGGGACAGGGACCTGAACACTGAAGCTTTCTTT. The chain employs TRBV6-1 and TRBJ1-1; 9 nucleotides align to TRBD1. This CDR3 has 16 residues. Per germline, CDR1 MNHNS and CDR2 SASEGT. J lost 0 bases, V lost 6 bases, and 8 bases had no gene match.

CDR3 coding DNA: TGCAGCGTTGGGGGGGGGCTGAACACTGAAGCTTTCTTT. Protein sequence: CSVGGGLNTEAFF. The chain has TRBV29-1 and TRBJ1-1, with a possible D match to TRBD1 (6 bases). Deletions cut 4 bases from V and 0 bases from J, with 9 bases between. The CDR3 totals 13 residues. Germline CDR1 is SQVTM and CDR2 is ANQGSEA.

V gene TRBV10-2 combines with J gene TRBJ2-7; 7 bases fit TRBD2. The CDR3 is 14 residues long. Germline-derived CDR1 and CDR2 are WSHSY and SAAADI. V lost 4 bases to trimming and J lost 6 bases; unmatched junction nucleotides: 9. The CDR3 DNA reads TGCGCCAGCAGTGGGAAAGCGGGGTCAGCCGAGCAGTACTTC. Translating gives CASSGKAGSAEQYF.

The rearrangement uses TRBV11-2 and TRBJ2-2, with D possibly TRBD1 on 6 matching bases. Germline CDR1 and CDR2: SGHAT and FQNNGV. The CDR3 spans 14 residues. Trimming took 0 bases from V and 7 from J, leaving 9 bases between them. Written as DNA, the CDR3 is TGTGCCAGCAGCTTAGAACAGGGCATCGGGGAGCTGTTTTTT. Translating gives CASSLEQGIGELFF.

This clonotype was observed many times. This sequence joins TRBV29-1 and TRBJ2-3, with D uncertain. The CDR3 runs to 12 residues. V was pared by 2 bases and J by 1 base, with 4 bases between. The germline CDR1 and CDR2 sequences are SQVTM and ANQGSEA. The CDR3 sequence: CSVELGTDTQYF. CDR3 in DNA: TGCAGCGTTGAACTCGGCACAGATACGCAGTATTTT.

The chain combines TRBV11-2 with TRBJ2-2, with 8 bases that match TRBD2. The CDR3 is 18 amino acids. Germline CDR1 SGHAT, CDR2 FQNNGV. V trimming: 4 bases; J trimming: 4 bases; junction bases outside the gene matches: 14. The CDR3 bases are TGTGCCAGCAGCTCGACCCTCGGGGGGGCCCCTGGCACCGGGGAGCTGTTTTTT. Protein product: CASSSTLGGAPGTGELFF.

The genes are TRBV15 and TRBJ2-2; 9 nucleotides agree with TRBD1. Germline assignment: CDR1 LNHNV and CDR2 YYDKDF (reference sequence). There are 15 residues in the CDR3. Losses at the gene ends were 4 bases for V and 4 bases for J; bases not matched to a gene: 4. The CDR3 nucleotides read TGTGCCACCAGCACTGACAGGGGGTCCACCGGGGAGCTGTTTTTT. It yields the protein CATSTDRGSTGELFF.

The V call is TRBV4-1, the J call TRBJ2-1, with 7 bases matching TRBD1. This CDR3 spans 16 amino acids. With V trimmed by 4 bases and J by 4 bases, 10 bases remained unmatched. CDR1 is MGHRA and CDR2 is YSYEKL in the germline V gene. The CDR3 region has the DNA TGCGCCAGCAGCCCAGTACAGGGGCAGCGGTACAATGAGCAGTTCTTC. It encodes CASSPVQGQRYNEQFF.

The rearrangement links TRBV12-3 or TRBV12-4 to TRBJ2-2, with D perhaps TRBD1 (5 bases). The germline V and J ends were trimmed by 7 bases and 4 bases, with 13 bases remaining between them. CDR3 length equals 14 residues. CDR3 nucleotides: TGTGCCAGCACCGGACAAACACTCACCGGGGAGCTGTTTTTT. Amino acid sequence: CASTGQTLTGELFF.

The chain combines TRBV24-1 with TRBJ2-2; the D is unclear. The CDR3 loop spans 17 amino acids. CDR1 is KGHDR, CDR2 SFDVKD, per germline. The V and J ends lost 5 bases and 3 bases respectively, with 18 bases between them. The CDR3 DNA follows: TGTGCCACCAGTGGTCACCTAACACCCCTCGACACCGGGGAGCTGTTTTTT. Amino acid sequence: CATSGHLTPLDTGELFF.

The table lists this clonotype with a few counts. V gene TRBV9 combines with J gene TRBJ1-2, with 9 bases lining up with TRBD1. Germline V lookup: CDR1 SGDLS, CDR2 YYNGEE. The CDR3 consists of 14 residues. V was pared by 2 bases and J by 8 bases, with 7 bases of the junction left unmatched. The CDR3 DNA is TGTGCCAGCAGCGTCACCGGGACAGGGTCCGGCTACACCTTC. Protein product: CASSVTGTGSGYTF.

V is TRBV24-1 and J is TRBJ2-2, with D maybe TRBD2 (7 bases). Germline V CDR1 and CDR2: KGHDR, SFDVKD. CDR3 size: 17 residues. V shed 1 base and J shed 1 base, with 12 bases lying between them. In DNA form, the CDR3 reads TGTGCCACCAGTGATTTAGGGGGGGGCCTGAACACCGGGGAGCTGTTTTTT. Its translation: CATSDLGGGLNTGELFF.

J is TRBJ2-1 and V is TRBV5-1; the match to TRBD1 covers 7 bases. The V gene's germline CDR1 is SGHRS and CDR2 YFSETQ. With V trimmed by 2 bases and J by 1 base, 9 bases remained unmatched. The CDR3 length is 17 residues. The CDR3 sequence: CASSFYQGTASYNEQFF. CDR3 in DNA: TGCGCCAGCAGCTTCTACCAGGGGACAGCGTCCTACAATGAGCAGTTCTTC.

This clonotype was found a few times. V gene TRBV6-5 combines with J gene TRBJ1-1; D may be TRBD1 (5 bases). V lost 0 bases, J lost 3 bases, and 5 bases lay in between. Germline CDR1 and CDR2: MNHEY and SVGAGI. CDR3 length: 13 amino acids. CDR3: CASSYSGHTEAFF. In nucleotides, the CDR3 is TGTGCCAGCAGTTACTCGGGACACACTGAAGCTTTCTTT.

This chain joins TRBV12-5 and TRBJ2-2, with TRBD2 matching over 8 bases. V gave up 6 bases and J gave up 8 bases; unmatched junction bases: 2. The CDR3 totals 12 residues. The germline V gene encodes CDR1 LGHNT and CDR2 FRNRAP. CDR3 bases: TGTGCTAGTGGCCGGGGGGGTGGGGAGCTGTTTTTT. It yields the protein CASGRGGGELFF.

This clonotype has only a few counts. The J gene is TRBJ2-7, the V gene TRBV5-5; D is possibly TRBD1 (6 bases). CDR1 is SGHKS and CDR2 is YYEKEE in the germline V gene (reference sequence). V dropped 0 bases and J dropped 0 bases, with 13 bases sitting between them. The CDR3 totals 16 residues. The CDR3 protein is CASSLGGQRYSYEQYF. The CDR3 bases are TGTGCCAGCAGCTTGGGAGGACAGCGTTACTCCTACGAGCAGTACTTC.

In its sample, this clonotype was seen a few times. The rearrangement uses TRBV10-3 and TRBJ2-1, with D possibly being TRBD2 (6 bases). Trimming cost V 6 bases and J 0 bases, with 9 bases left between them. The germline V gene encodes CDR1 ENHRY and CDR2 SYGVKD. The CDR3 covers 14 residues. The CDR3 sequence: CAIRGGSSYNEQFF. The CDR3 DNA follows: TGTGCCATCAGGGGGGGAAGCTCCTACAATGAGCAGTTCTTC.

The chain joins TRBV7-9 to TRBJ2-1, with 12 nucleotides matching TRBD1. V shed 5 bases and J 7 bases; nucleotides not matched to a gene: 6. The CDR3 runs to 15 residues. From germline, CDR1 is SEHNR and CDR2 FQNEAQ (reference sequence). The CDR3 nucleotides read TGTGCCAGCAGCCCGGGACAGGGGGCTCATAATGAGCAGTTCTTC. Its protein product is CASSPGQGAHNEQFF. The complete variable domain, with remaining parts taken from reference TRBV7-9 and TRBJ2-1, reads DTGVSQNPRHKITKRGQNVTFRCDPISEHNRLYWYRQTLGQGPEFLTYFQNEAQLEKSRLLSDRFSAERPKGSFSTLEIQRTEQGDSAMYLCASSPGQGAHNEQFFGPGTRLTVL.